This entry lists 14 T cell receptor beta chains sequenced from one sample in a study of HIV-infected patients and healthy controls. cDNA was made from approximately 0.55 ug RNA using alpha and beta constant primers. Alpha and beta chain libraries were made separately by chain-specific third strand synthesis with multiplexing indices. TCRdb redid the calling of the 5' RACE reads with MiXCR, one entry per CDR3 protein. The data contain approximately 25,000 distinct CDR3 sequences, 8.5% to 9% of them seen just once; the ten biggest clones take up under 5%. The repertoire came from unfractionated whole blood and reflected all unsorted peripheral T cells. Sequenced material: blood. These receptors were taken from an adult in good health.

This clonotype was detected only a few times. The genes are TRBV3-1 and TRBJ1-2, with a weak D call TRBD1 (6 bases). The germline gives CDR1 LGHDT, CDR2 YNNKEL (reference sequence). CDR3 length: 16 residues. With 4 bases removed from V and 5 bases from J, the gap between germline ends came to 20 bases. CDR3 region: CASSPLAARGEYGYTF. The CDR3 coding sequence is TGTGCCAGCAGCCCCCTGGCGGCCAGGGGAGAATATGGCTACACCTTC.

This clonotype was observed a few times. The chain combines TRBV19 with TRBJ2-5; TRBD2 might be the D (6 bases). The V gene's germline CDR1 is LNHDA and CDR2 SQIVND (reference sequence). Between the trimmed V and J ends, which lost 3 bases and 1 base, there was a span of 12 bases. This CDR3 is built from 15 residues. CDR3 in DNA: TGTGCCAGTAGTATCGTTCGCGGGATCCAAGAGACCCAGTACTTC. This sequence encodes CASSIVRGIQETQYF. The full variable domain, its missing parts supplied by reference TRBV19 and TRBJ2-5, is DGGITQSPKYLFRKEGQNVTLSCEQNLNHDAMYWYRQDPGQGLRLIYYSQIVNDFQKGDIAEGYSVSREKKESFPLTVTSAQKNPTAFYLCASSIVRGIQETQYFGPGTRLLVL.

The genes are TRBV14 and TRBJ1-6; D unclear. Trimming shortened V by 3 bases and J by 4 bases, and 7 bases separated the two germline ends. The CDR3 is 14 amino acids. Germline V lookup: CDR1 SGHDN, CDR2 FVKESK. The CDR3 protein is CASSQSLYNSPLHF. The DNA for the CDR3 is TGTGCCAGCAGCCAGTCTCTGTATAATTCACCCCTCCACTTT.

This clonotype appeared many times. The chain couples TRBV20-1 to TRBJ2-3, with TRBD2 matching 10 bases. The length of the CDR3 is 16 residues. Germline CDR1 DFQATT, CDR2 SNEGSKA (reference sequence). Germline trimming cut 6 bases from V and 2 bases from J; bases unmatched to any gene: 11. The CDR3 sequence is CSASLGAGGVTDTQYF. In DNA, the CDR3 is TGCAGTGCCTCTTTGGGAGCGGGGGGGGTCACAGATACGCAGTATTTT.

This clonotype was seen ten or more times. CDR3 coding DNA: TGCAGTGCTCGCGGGGGGGGGAGCAATCAGCCCCAGCATTTT. Its protein product is CSARGGGSNQPQHF. The rearrangement joins TRBV20-1 to TRBJ1-5; tentative D call: TRBD1 (5 bases). There are 14 residues in the CDR3. Germline V gene sequence: CDR1 DFQATT, CDR2 SNEGSKA (reference sequence). The V end lost 5 bases, the J end lost 1 base, and 12 bases lay between the germline ends.

This clonotype was seen ten or more times. The V and J genes are TRBV24-1 and TRBJ2-7; perhaps TRBD2 as D (5 bases). The germline gives CDR1 KGHDR, CDR2 SFDVKD. This CDR3 has 10 amino acids. Trimming pared 10 bases from V and 3 bases from J, leaving 6 bases between. CDR3 region: CATGSYEQYF. In DNA, the CDR3 is TGTGCCACAGGGAGCTACGAGCAGTACTTC.

This sequence joins TRBV6-1 and TRBJ1-6; a possible D gene is TRBD1 (5 bases). V was shortened by 6 bases and J by 5 bases, with 14 bases between the two germline ends. The CDR3 consists of 15 residues. Germline V gene lookup returns CDR1 MNHNS and CDR2 SASEGT. CDR3 amino acids: CASSRTGTDNSPLHF. In DNA, the CDR3 is TGTGCCAGCAGCCGGACCGGGACGGATAATTCACCCCTCCACTTT.

This clonotype was detected many times. This chain uses TRBV29-1 with TRBJ1-1; 7 nucleotides align to TRBD1. This CDR3 comprises 12 residues. The germline CDR1 and CDR2 sequences are SQVTM and ANQGSEA. After removal of 4 bases from V and 7 bases from J, the junction contained 6 bases not matched to a gene. CDR3 amino acids: CSVGSGQLEAFF. CDR3 DNA: TGCAGCGTTGGTTCGGGACAGCTTGAAGCTTTCTTT. The full variable domain, completed using reference TRBV29-1 and TRBJ1-1, is SAVISQKPSRDICQRGTSLTIQCQVDSQVTMMFWYRQQPGQSLTLIATANQGSEATYESGFVIDKFPISRPNLTFSTLTVSNMSPEDSSIYLCSVGSGQLEAFFGQGTRLTVV.

This clonotype was detected a few times. The CDR3 protein is CASSLRLAGDSTDTQYF. CDR3 sequence (DNA): TGCGCCAGCAGCCTACGGCTAGCGGGGGATAGCACAGATACGCAGTATTTT. The genes are TRBV4-1 and TRBJ2-3; 10 bases are a match to TRBD2. Germline loops: CDR1 MGHRA, CDR2 YSYEKL. The CDR3 has 17 residues. J gave up 0 bases and V 4 bases, and 7 bases lay outside the gene matches.

The table lists this clonotype with many counts. V and J are TRBV5-5 and TRBJ2-1, with D perhaps matching TRBD1 (6 bases). Germline V gene data show CDR1 as SGHKS and CDR2 as YYEKEE (reference sequence). V lost 2 bases, J lost 6 bases, and 12 bases lay in between. The CDR3 contains 14 residues. The CDR3 DNA is TGTGCCAGCAGCTTCCCGGGACACCTCAATGAGCAGTTCTTC. Its translation: CASSFPGHLNEQFF.

This clonotype is labeled medium-sized. This chain joins TRBV9 and TRBJ2-3; D is uncertain. CDR3 size: 14 residues. V was trimmed by 4 bases and J by 1 base, leaving 10 bases between them. Germline-derived CDR1 and CDR2 are SGDLS and YYNGEE. For the CDR3, the DNA is TGTGCCAGCAGCCCTCTTCAGGGCACAGATACGCAGTATTTT. Its protein is CASSPLQGTDTQYF.

This clonotype was seen repeatedly, ten times or more. The J gene is TRBJ1-2, the V gene TRBV10-3; 7 bases match TRBD1. J gave up 2 bases and V 4 bases, and 4 bases lay outside the gene matches. Per germline, CDR1 ENHRY and CDR2 SYGVKD. The CDR3 totals 14 residues. The chain's CDR3 is CAISGQGDNYGYTF. The CDR3 DNA sequence: TGTGCCATCAGTGGACAGGGCGACAACTATGGCTACACCTTC.

By share of the sample, this clonotype is medium-sized. The chain links TRBV5-1 to TRBJ1-4; D gene uncertain. CDR1 and CDR2 (germline): SGHRS, YFSETQ. The V gene lost 4 bases and the J gene lost 5 bases, with 12 bases spanning the gap. The CDR3 consists of 14 residues. The CDR3 coding sequence is TGCGCCAGCAGCGGGAACCAACTGAATGAAAAACTGTTTTTT. This sequence encodes CASSGNQLNEKLFF.

This clonotype was recorded many times. The chain employs TRBV11-3 and TRBJ2-5; 11 bases are a match to TRBD2. CDR1 is SGHNT and CDR2 is YENEEA in the germline V gene. The V and J ends lost 2 bases and 3 bases, in that order; junction bases with no gene match: 8. The CDR3 has 17 residues. This chain's CDR3 is CASSLPWGLAEEETQYF. Here the CDR3 DNA reads TGTGCCAGCAGCTTACCCTGGGGACTAGCGGAGGAAGAGACCCAGTACTTC.